This T cell receptor beta chain was identified in a study of blood T cell repertoires in COVID-19. Whole-study context: COVID-19 samples collected from the United States, Italy and Spain covered acute and convalescent phases. The cDNA or gDNA used as material had been derived from T cells, B-cell-depleted T cells, or PBMCs.

Germline-derived CDR1 and CDR2 are LGHDT and YNNKEL (reference sequence). With V trimmed by 5 bases and J by 4 bases, 8 bases remained unmatched. This CDR3 has 16 residues. In the study's own analysis: By means of reference gene primer amplification, nucleated cell counts were estimated. Profiled with immunoSEQ multiplex PCR; TCRdb holds only in-frame clones, not every one. V, J and clone size are taken as reported in that table, and D and trimming were inferred from the DNA itself. Altogether fewer than 250,000 clones are present, 88% being singletons, with the ten largest covering 1.5% to 2%. This chain joins TRBV3-1 (or the pseudogene TRBV3-2) and TRBJ2-1; the match to TRBD2 covers 10 bases. The receptor comes from a man between 65 and 80 years old with acute or convalescent COVID-19. Sequenced sample: peripheral blood. CDR3 nucleotide sequence: TGTGCCAGCAGCGCTATAGCGGGAGGACTATACAATGAGCAGTTCTTC. Protein sequence: CASSAIAGGLYNEQFF.